Below are 31 T cell receptor beta chains sequenced from a single sample in a study of response to subunit inactivated influenza vaccine. TCRdb passed the RT-PCR reads through MiXCR, listing each CDR3 protein once. The sample has around 750,000 distinct CDR3 sequences; over 20% are singletons. Sequences were derived from PBMCs from blood, sampled roughly 5 days after vaccination. These receptors all stem from a man aged 45-65 years who received an inactivated influenza vaccine.

This chain joins TRBV3-1 and TRBJ2-7, with 7 positions matching TRBD2. V dropped 1 base and J dropped 4; count of bases not matched to a gene: 4. The CDR3 loop spans 14 amino acids. Germline V gene sequence: CDR1 LGHDT, CDR2 YNNKEL (reference sequence). The CDR3 nucleotides are TGTGCCAGCAGCCAAGGGGAGGGAAGATACGAGCAGTACTTC. Its translation: CASSQGEGRYEQYF.

This clonotype was counted a few times. The V and J genes are TRBV4-3 and TRBJ2-7; D gene unclear. The V end was cut by 0 bases, the J end by 5 bases, with 14 bases between. Germline-derived CDR1 and CDR2 are LGHNA and YSLEER. This CDR3 is 15 amino acids long. The CDR3 spells CASSQDLNGLNEQYF. DNA for the CDR3: TGCGCCAGCAGCCAAGATCTAAACGGGCTGAACGAGCAGTACTTC.

This clonotype was recorded a few times. The rearrangement joins TRBV10-2 to TRBJ2-1; D possibly matches TRBD1 or TRBD2 (6 bases each). This CDR3 spans 13 amino acids. Trimming took off 6 bases at V and 6 bases at J, with 12 bases between the two ends. The germline V gene encodes CDR1 WSHSY and CDR2 SAAADI. The CDR3: CASRDRGLNEQFF. The DNA of the CDR3 is TGCGCCAGCAGGGACCGGGGGCTCAATGAGCAGTTCTTC.

The chain carries TRBV10-3 and TRBJ2-3; 15 bases are shared with TRBD2. Germline assignment: CDR1 ENHRY and CDR2 SYGVKD. V was clipped by 4 bases and J by 4 bases; unmatched bases: 9. The CDR3 loop spans 18 amino acids. The CDR3 loop reads CAISGTSGGAFVADTQYF. The CDR3 DNA follows: TGTGCCATCAGTGGGACTAGCGGGGGGGCCTTCGTGGCAGATACGCAGTATTTT.

The rearrangement joins TRBV4-2 to TRBJ2-3; TRBD1 aligns across 8 bases. The CDR3 extends over 17 amino acids. The ends lost 0 bases at V and 4 bases at J; junction bases unmatched: 9. Germline CDR1 reads LGHNA; CDR2 reads YNFKEQ. CDR3 coding DNA: TGTGCCAGCAGCCAAGATCTGGCAGCCAGGGGGCCAGATACGCAGTATTTT. Amino acids: CASSQDLAARGPDTQYF.

The chain recombines TRBV5-1 with TRBJ2-2; 10 bases map to TRBD2. Per germline, CDR1 SGHRS and CDR2 YFSETQ. This CDR3 comprises 16 residues. V lost 4 bases and J lost 3; bases outside the gene matches: 6. CDR3 nucleotide sequence: TGCGCCAGCAGCAAACTAGCGGGACTCGACACCGGGGAGCTGTTTTTT. The encoded protein is CASSKLAGLDTGELFF.

This clonotype was found a few times. The genes are TRBV28 and TRBJ2-2; D is undetermined. CDR1 is MDHEN, CDR2 SYDVKM, per germline. The V and J ends lost 10 bases and 7 bases respectively, with 10 bases between them. This CDR3 is built from 11 residues. The CDR3 DNA reads TGTGCCACCGCTTGGGGCGGGGAGCTGTTTTTT. It encodes CATAWGGELFF.

This rearrangement joins TRBV20-1 to TRBJ2-3; D is unresolved. CDR3 size: 12 residues. Trimming took off 5 bases at V and 4 bases at J, with 10 bases between the two ends. Per the germline V gene, CDR1 is DFQATT and CDR2 is SNEGSKA (reference sequence). The CDR3 loop reads CSARVGPDTQYF. In nucleotides, the CDR3 is TGCAGTGCTCGTGTTGGTCCAGATACGCAGTATTTT.

The sample holds a few counts of this clonotype. This chain connects TRBV5-1 to TRBJ2-1, with TRBD2 identical over 8 bases. Trimming removed 5 bases from V and 4 bases from J; junction bases left unmatched: 5. From germline, CDR1 is SGHRS and CDR2 YFSETQ. The CDR3 consists of 14 residues. CDR3 loop: CASRLSGGYNEQFF. In DNA form, the CDR3 reads TGCGCCAGCAGACTCAGCGGGGGTTACAATGAGCAGTTCTTC.

This clonotype was detected only a few times. The rearrangement links TRBV11-1 to TRBJ2-7, with D uncertain. This CDR3 contains 13 residues. The ends were cut back, 6 bases at V and 1 base at J, with 10 bases in the middle. Germline lookup yields CDR1 SGHAT and CDR2 FQDESV (reference sequence). Written as DNA, the CDR3 is TGTGCCAGCAGGCTAGGGTTTTCCTACGAGCAGTACTTC. This codes for CASRLGFSYEQYF.

The chain employs TRBV6-1 and TRBJ1-2, with 7 bases matching TRBD1. Germline-derived CDR1 and CDR2 are MNHNS and SASEGT. V trimming: 2 bases; J trimming: 8 bases; junction bases outside the gene matches: 11. The CDR3 totals 15 residues. The CDR3 here is CASSEILLTGKGYTF. In nucleotides, the CDR3 is TGTGCCAGCAGTGAAATTTTATTGACAGGGAAAGGCTACACCTTC.

The chain links TRBV29-1 to TRBJ1-2, with TRBD1 identical over 10 bases. CDR3 length: 11 amino acids. V was clipped by 8 bases and J by 7 bases; unmatched bases: 4. Looked up from germline, CDR1 is SQVTM and CDR2 is ANQGSEA. In DNA, the CDR3 is TGCAGCACGACAGGGGGCACTGGCTACACCTTC. Amino acid sequence: CSTTGGTGYTF.

The rearrangement joins TRBV5-5 to TRBJ1-1; D call uncertain. In germline, CDR1 is SGHKS, CDR2 YYEKEE (reference sequence). The CDR3 spans 14 residues. V was clipped by 1 base and J by 6 bases, with 13 bases between them. The CDR3 region is CASSLTVQISEAFF. In DNA, the CDR3 is TGTGCCAGCAGCTTGACCGTACAAATATCTGAAGCTTTCTTT. The full variable domain, rest sourced from reference TRBV5-5 and TRBJ1-1, is DAGVTQSPTHLIKTRGQQVTLRCSPISGHKSVSWYQQVLGQGPQFIFQYYEKEERGRGNFPDRFSARQFPNYSSELNVNALLLGDSALYLCASSLTVQISEAFFGQGTRLTVV.

The chain carries TRBV19 and TRBJ1-1; D is ambiguous. The ends were cut back, 5 bases at V and 6 bases at J, with 7 bases in the middle. The CDR3 extends over 11 amino acids. Germline CDR1 and CDR2: LNHDA and SQIVND (reference sequence). The CDR3 reads CASSYSSEAFF. The CDR3 DNA follows: TGTGCCAGTAGTTACAGCTCTGAAGCTTTCTTT.

V and J are TRBV10-3 and TRBJ2-7, with 8 bases aligning to TRBD1. Germline V gene sequence: CDR1 ENHRY, CDR2 SYGVKD. This CDR3 contains 15 residues. With V trimmed by 2 bases and J by 5 bases, 8 bases remained unmatched. In DNA, the CDR3 is TGTGCCATCAGTGAGCTTGTGACAGGGGTCCACGAGCAGTACTTC. Its protein is CAISELVTGVHEQYF.

The chain uses TRBV4-3 and TRBJ2-5; D is unclear. This CDR3 is 13 amino acids long. Trimming cost V 3 bases and J 4 bases, with 9 bases left between them. Germline V gene data show CDR1 as LGHNA and CDR2 as YSLEER. Here the CDR3 reads CASSQRTGETQYF. The CDR3 DNA reads TGCGCCAGCAGCCAGAGGACCGGAGAGACCCAGTACTTC.

V is TRBV2 and J is TRBJ2-1; maybe TRBD1 (5 bases). V dropped 1 base and J dropped 15 bases, with 7 bases sitting between them. Germline loops: CDR1 SNHLY, CDR2 FYNNEI. The CDR3 is made up of 10 amino acids. CDR3 DNA sequence: TGTGCCAGCAGTGAAGTAGGGGTGTTCTTC. It is translated as CASSEVGVFF.

The rearrangement uses TRBV7-9 and TRBJ1-2; D uncertain. V was shortened by 1 base and J by 2 bases, with 8 bases between the two germline ends. Germline V lookup: CDR1 SEHNR, CDR2 FQNEAQ (reference sequence). This CDR3 has 14 amino acids. CDR3 sequence (DNA): TGTGCCAGCAGCTTAGACCAGGCCAACTATGGCTACACCTTC. Translated: CASSLDQANYGYTF.

In this sample, this clonotype turned up a few times. The gene calls are TRBV6-2 or TRBV6-3 and TRBJ2-7; tentatively, D is TRBD2 (5 bases). V lost 5 bases, J lost 6 bases, and 14 bases lay in between. Per the germline V gene, CDR1 is MNHEY and CDR2 is SVGEGT. The CDR3 spans 13 residues. The CDR3 DNA sequence: TGTGCCAGCAGTCCCTGGCTAGGAGGCGAGCAGTACTTC. The encoded protein is CASSPWLGGEQYF.

The chain links TRBV6-1 to TRBJ1-1; D might be TRBD1 (5 bases). Between the trimmed V and J ends, which lost 6 bases and 5 bases, there was a span of 13 bases. The CDR3 has 13 residues. The germline CDR1 and CDR2 sequences are MNHNS and SASEGT. The CDR3 is CASSKGQATEAFF. CDR3 in DNA: TGTGCCAGCAGCAAGGGGCAGGCAACTGAAGCTTTCTTT.

This clonotype was seen more than once but under ten times. The rearrangement links TRBV19 to TRBJ2-1; 11 positions agree with TRBD1. The CDR3 length is 14 residues. Germline CDR1 and CDR2: LNHDA and SQIVND (reference sequence). V trimming: 3 bases; J trimming: 6 bases; junction bases outside the gene matches: 1. CDR3 residues: CASSMGTGGNEQFF. In nucleotides, the CDR3 is TGTGCCAGTAGTATGGGGACAGGGGGCAATGAGCAGTTCTTC.

A few counts support this clonotype. The chain employs TRBV12-3 or TRBV12-4 and TRBJ2-7; the D is unclear. The V gene lost 3 bases and the J gene lost 3 bases, with 9 bases spanning the gap. The CDR3 is 13 residues long. As DNA, the CDR3 is TGTGCCAGCAGTTTGATGTTGTACTACGAGCAGTACTTC. Its translation is CASSLMLYYEQYF.

The chain combines TRBV25-1 with TRBJ2-2; D possibly uses TRBD1 or TRBD2 (7 bases each). The germline CDR1 and CDR2 sequences are MGHDK and SYGVNS. The V and J ends lost 6 bases and 6 bases respectively, with 14 bases between them. The CDR3 has 14 residues. The CDR3: CASRGRGLSGELFF. CDR3 DNA sequence: TGTGCCAGCAGGGGGAGGGGGCTTTCCGGGGAGCTGTTTTTT.

This clonotype was detected many times. The chain combines TRBV12-3 or TRBV12-4 with TRBJ1-5; TRBD1 agrees at 7 bases. CDR3 length equals 14 residues. The V and J ends lost 5 bases and 2 bases, in that order; junction bases with no gene match: 3. The CDR3 sequence is CASSGDRRNQPQHF. The CDR3 DNA is TGTGCCAGCAGTGGGGACAGACGCAATCAGCCCCAGCATTTT.

This clonotype came up many times. The chain links TRBV6-1 to TRBJ2-1, with D possibly called TRBD1 or TRBD2 (5 bases each). The CDR3 covers 15 residues. Per the germline V gene, CDR1 is MNHNS and CDR2 is SASEGT. With 2 bases removed from V and 3 bases from J, the gap between germline ends came to 11 bases. The chain's CDR3 is CASSEWDGNYNEQFF. The CDR3, as DNA: TGTGCCAGCAGTGAATGGGACGGGAACTACAATGAGCAGTTCTTC.

This clonotype occurred many times. The V and J genes are TRBV12-3 or TRBV12-4 and TRBJ2-7, with D perhaps assigned TRBD1 or TRBD2 (5 bases each). The CDR3 runs to 12 residues. V lost 7 bases to trimming and J lost 4 bases, with 11 bases between them. Here the CDR3 DNA reads TGTGCCAGCAAGGGACGTTTTTACGAGCAGTACTTC. This encodes CASKGRFYEQYF.

The chain uses TRBV5-1 and TRBJ1-1; TRBD1 might be the D (5 bases). The V and J ends lost 2 bases and 6 bases respectively, with 23 bases between them. The CDR3 covers 17 residues. Germline CDR1 reads SGHRS; CDR2 reads YFSETQ. CDR3 DNA sequence: TGCGCCAGCAGCTTTTCCCCAACCGTGCAGGGTAGTGCTGAAGCTTTCTTT. It specifies CASSFSPTVQGSAEAFF.

The chain combines TRBV6-2 or TRBV6-3 with TRBJ1-5, with TRBD1 identical over 9 bases. This CDR3 has 13 residues. Germline V gene sequence: CDR1 MNHEY, CDR2 SVGEGT. V dropped 5 bases and J dropped 11; count of bases not matched to a gene: 7. CDR3 residues: CASSQFRDRAQHF. CDR3 nucleotides: TGTGCCAGCAGTCAGTTCCGGGACAGGGCCCAGCATTTT.

CDR3 in amino acids: CASSPSRGVVGGNYGYTF. CDR3 nucleotides: TGTGCCAGCAGTCCCAGTCGTGGGGTCGTCGGGGGAAACTATGGCTACACCTTC. The rearrangement links TRBV27 to TRBJ1-2, with D maybe TRBD1 (5 bases). The germline CDR1 and CDR2 sequences are MNHEY and SMNVEV (reference sequence). Between the trimmed V and J ends, which lost 5 bases and 2 bases, there was a span of 24 bases. This CDR3 region has 18 residues.

This clonotype was observed a handful of times. The V gene is TRBV4-3, the J gene TRBJ2-2; D is perhaps TRBD1 (6 bases). Germline CDR1 reads LGHNA; CDR2 reads YSLEER. V was pared by 0 bases and J by 6 bases, with 8 bases between. There are 14 residues in the CDR3. CDR3 sequence (DNA): TGCGCCAGCAGCCAAGAGAGGGGGTCCGGGGAGCTGTTTTTT. This gives the protein CASSQERGSGELFF.

On this clonotype: Lacking the conserved final phenylalanine or tryptophan, this CDR3 likely reflects a read error. This chain joins TRBV5-1 and TRBJ2-1; no clear D. Germline CDR1 reads SGHRS; CDR2 reads YFSETQ. The CDR3 spans 17 residues. V was trimmed by 0 bases and J by 10 bases, leaving 23 bases between them. The CDR3, as DNA: TGCGCCAGCAGCTTGGTCGGTTCAGGAAGTGGTGTGACGGAGCAGTTCTCC. Its translation is CASSLVGSGSGVTEQFS.